These 7 T cell receptor beta chains were all obtained from the same sample, sequenced in a study of T cell repertoires in cytomegalovirus infection. TCRdb passed the reads through MiXCR, listing each CDR3 protein once. This table has roughly 860,000 distinct CDR3 sequences, about 30% appearing once. Their antigens are not known. Sequenced here: cultured CD8+ T cells from PBMCs, sampled from culture after CMV antigen stimulation. The receptors come from a human donor in good health (CMV status not recorded). Some clones in this sample may be carry-over from other donors' samples.

This clonotype was recorded at least ten times. The germline gene is not matched at one end of the junction; a read error may be the cause. V usage is TRBV7-6 and J usage is TRBJ2-7; TRBD1 aligns across 8 bases. The length of the CDR3 is 15 residues. In germline, CDR1 is SGHVS, CDR2 FNYEAQ. The CDR3 reads CASSLAPGTGYEQYF. CDR3 bases: TGTGCTAGCAGCTTAGCTCCCGGGACAGGCTACGAGCAGTACTTC.

This clonotype showed up just a few times. This chain uses TRBV4-1 with TRBJ2-7; D not resolved. The germline V and J ends were trimmed by 6 bases and 2 bases, with 14 bases remaining between them. The V gene's germline CDR1 is MGHRA and CDR2 YSYEKL. CDR3 size: 14 residues. For the CDR3, the DNA is TGCGCCAGCAGACAGTACCCTGGGCCCTACGAGCAGTACTTC. Encoded protein: CASRQYPGPYEQYF.

This clonotype was observed a few times. The chain has TRBV7-4 and TRBJ2-1; a possible D gene is TRBD1 (6 bases). Germline CDR1 and CDR2: SGHVT and SQSDAQ. There are 14 residues in the CDR3. V lost 3 bases and J lost 6, with 12 bases in between. The CDR3 spells CASSLGAQRNEQFF. CDR3 DNA sequence: TGTGCCAGCAGCTTGGGGGCGCAACGCAATGAGCAGTTCTTC.

The rearrangement links TRBV12-3 or TRBV12-4 to TRBJ1-2, with D uncertain. Trimming removed 1 base from V and 8 bases from J, with 11 bases in between. The CDR3 is 13 residues long. DNA for the CDR3: TGTGCCAGCAGTTTAGATCACTTTTTGGGCTACACCTTC. This encodes CASSLDHFLGYTF.

This clonotype appeared a few times. The genes are TRBV12-3 or TRBV12-4 and TRBJ2-1; TRBD2 aligns across 9 bases. This CDR3 spans 16 amino acids. V dropped 3 bases and J dropped 8; count of bases not matched to a gene: 11. The CDR3 sequence is CASSFDPDLAGYEQFF. In nucleotides, the CDR3 is TGTGCCAGCAGTTTCGATCCAGACCTAGCGGGGTATGAGCAGTTCTTC.

The J gene is TRBJ2-7, the V gene TRBV12-3 or TRBV12-4; possibly TRBD1 or TRBD2 for D (5 bases each). Trimming shortened V by 5 bases and J by 3 bases, and 14 bases separated the two germline ends. The CDR3 sequence is 14 residues long. Here the CDR3 DNA reads TGTGCCAGCAGTCACCCGGGACGGATCTACGAGCAGTACTTC. Encoded protein: CASSHPGRIYEQYF.

J is TRBJ1-2 and V is TRBV7-9; TRBD1 matches 7 bases. The germline gives CDR1 SEHNR, CDR2 FQNEAQ (reference sequence). The V and J ends lost 4 bases and 5 bases, in that order; junction bases with no gene match: 7. This CDR3 spans 14 amino acids. The CDR3 region is CASSSSPGQYGYTF. In DNA form, the CDR3 reads TGTGCCAGCAGCTCTTCCCCGGGACAGTATGGCTACACCTTC.